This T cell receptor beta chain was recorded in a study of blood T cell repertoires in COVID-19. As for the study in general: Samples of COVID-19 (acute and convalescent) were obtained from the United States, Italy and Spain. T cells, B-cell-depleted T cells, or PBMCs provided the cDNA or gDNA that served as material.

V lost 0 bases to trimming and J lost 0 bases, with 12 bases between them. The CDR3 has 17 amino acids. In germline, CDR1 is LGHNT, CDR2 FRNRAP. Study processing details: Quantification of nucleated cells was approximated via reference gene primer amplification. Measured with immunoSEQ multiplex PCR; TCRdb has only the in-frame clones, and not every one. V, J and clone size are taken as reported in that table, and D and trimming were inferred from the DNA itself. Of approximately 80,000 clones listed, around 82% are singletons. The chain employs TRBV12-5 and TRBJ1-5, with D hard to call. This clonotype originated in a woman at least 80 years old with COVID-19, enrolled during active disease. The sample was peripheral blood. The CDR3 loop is CASGLVRGAFSNQPQHF. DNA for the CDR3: TGTGCTAGTGGTTTGGTACGGGGAGCCTTTAGCAATCAGCCCCAGCATTTT.